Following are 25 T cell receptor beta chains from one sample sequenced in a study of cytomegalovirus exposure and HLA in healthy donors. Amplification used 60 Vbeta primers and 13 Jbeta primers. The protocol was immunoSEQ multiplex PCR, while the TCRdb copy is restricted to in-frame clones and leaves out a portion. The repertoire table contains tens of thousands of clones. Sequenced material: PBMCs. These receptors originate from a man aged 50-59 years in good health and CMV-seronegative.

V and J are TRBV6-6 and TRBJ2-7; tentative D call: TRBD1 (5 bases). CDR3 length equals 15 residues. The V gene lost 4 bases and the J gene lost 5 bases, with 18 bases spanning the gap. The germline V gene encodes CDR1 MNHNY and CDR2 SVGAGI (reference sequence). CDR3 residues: CASSSRDRGDDEQYF. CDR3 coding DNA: TGTGCCAGCAGTTCCCGTGACAGAGGCGACGACGAGCAGTACTTC.

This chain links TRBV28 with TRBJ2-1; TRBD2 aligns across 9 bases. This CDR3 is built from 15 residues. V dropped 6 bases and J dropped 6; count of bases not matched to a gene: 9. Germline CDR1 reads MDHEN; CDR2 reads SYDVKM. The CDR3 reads CASSHRKTSGNEQFF. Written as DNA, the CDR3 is TGTGCCAGCAGCCACCGAAAGACTAGCGGCAATGAGCAGTTCTTC.

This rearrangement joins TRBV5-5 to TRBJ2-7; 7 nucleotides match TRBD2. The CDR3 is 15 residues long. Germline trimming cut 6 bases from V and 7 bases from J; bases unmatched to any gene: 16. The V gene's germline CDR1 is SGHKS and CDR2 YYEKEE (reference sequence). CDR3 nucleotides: TGTGCCAGCAAAAACGGGGCGGGGGAACTACGGGAGCAGTACTTC. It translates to CASKNGAGELREQYF.

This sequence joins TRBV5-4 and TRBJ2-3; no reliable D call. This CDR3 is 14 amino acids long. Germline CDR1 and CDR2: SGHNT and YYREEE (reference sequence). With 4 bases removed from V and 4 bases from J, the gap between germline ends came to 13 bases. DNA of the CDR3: TGTGCCAGCAGCCCCCCGGAGAAACCAGATACGCAGTATTTT. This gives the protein CASSPPEKPDTQYF.

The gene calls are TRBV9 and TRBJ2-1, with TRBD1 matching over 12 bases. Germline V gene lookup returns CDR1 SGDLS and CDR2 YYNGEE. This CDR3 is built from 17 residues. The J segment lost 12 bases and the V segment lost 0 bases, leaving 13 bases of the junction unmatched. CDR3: CASSVGGTGGTRGGQFF. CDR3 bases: TGTGCCAGCAGCGTAGGGGGGACAGGGGGCACGCGGGGTGGGCAGTTCTTC.

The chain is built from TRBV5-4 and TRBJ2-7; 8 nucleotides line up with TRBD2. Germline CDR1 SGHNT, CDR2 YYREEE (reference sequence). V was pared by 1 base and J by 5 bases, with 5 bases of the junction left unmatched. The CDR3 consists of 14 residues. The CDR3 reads CASSLWPGGNEQYF. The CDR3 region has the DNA TGTGCCAGCAGCTTGTGGCCGGGGGGGAACGAGCAGTACTTC. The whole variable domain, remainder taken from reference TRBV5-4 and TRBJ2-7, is ETGVTQSPTHLIKTRGQQVTLRCSSQSGHNTVSWYQQALGQGPQFIFQYYREEENGRGNFPPRFSGLQFPNYSSELNVNALELDDSALYLCASSLWPGGNEQYFGPGTRLTVT.

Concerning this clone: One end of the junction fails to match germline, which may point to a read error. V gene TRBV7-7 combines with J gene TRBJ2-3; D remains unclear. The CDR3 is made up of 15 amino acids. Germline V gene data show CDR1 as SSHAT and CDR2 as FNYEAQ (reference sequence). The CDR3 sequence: CASSLSSSRTDTQYF. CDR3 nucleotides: TGTGCTAGCAGCTTATCATCGAGTCGCACAGATACGCAGTATTTT.

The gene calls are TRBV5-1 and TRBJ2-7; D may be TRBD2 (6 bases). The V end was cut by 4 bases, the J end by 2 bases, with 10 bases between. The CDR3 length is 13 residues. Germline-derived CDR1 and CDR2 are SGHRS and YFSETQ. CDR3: CASSGGTAYEQYF. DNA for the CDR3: TGCGCCAGCAGCGGGGGGACGGCCTACGAGCAGTACTTC.

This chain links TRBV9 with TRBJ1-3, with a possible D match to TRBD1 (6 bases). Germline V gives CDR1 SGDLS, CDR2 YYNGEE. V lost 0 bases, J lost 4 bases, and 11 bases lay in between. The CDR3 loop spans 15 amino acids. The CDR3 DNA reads TGTGCCAGCAGCGTAGCGACAGGACGGGGAAACACCATATATTTT. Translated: CASSVATGRGNTIYF.

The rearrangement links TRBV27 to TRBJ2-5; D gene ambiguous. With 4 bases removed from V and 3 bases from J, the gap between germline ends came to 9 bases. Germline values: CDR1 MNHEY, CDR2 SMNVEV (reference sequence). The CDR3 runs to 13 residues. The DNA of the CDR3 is TGTGCCAGCAGTTCGTTAGCCGAAGAGACCCAGTACTTC. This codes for CASSSLAEETQYF.

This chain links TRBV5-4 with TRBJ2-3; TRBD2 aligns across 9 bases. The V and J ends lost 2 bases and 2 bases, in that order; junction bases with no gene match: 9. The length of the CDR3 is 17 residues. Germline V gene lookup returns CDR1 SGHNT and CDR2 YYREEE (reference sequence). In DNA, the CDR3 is TGTGCCAGCAGCTTCGGCAGCGGGGGGCAACCCACAGATACGCAGTATTTT. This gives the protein CASSFGSGGQPTDTQYF.

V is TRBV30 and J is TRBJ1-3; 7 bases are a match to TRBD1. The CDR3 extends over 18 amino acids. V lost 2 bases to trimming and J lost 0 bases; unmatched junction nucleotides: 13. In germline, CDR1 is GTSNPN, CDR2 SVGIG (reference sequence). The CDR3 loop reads CAWSRKQTGWDSGNTIYF. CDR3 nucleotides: TGTGCCTGGAGTCGAAAACAGACAGGGTGGGACTCTGGAAACACCATATATTTT.

The CDR3 sequence is CASSLVAGGEQYF. Here the CDR3 DNA reads TGTGCCAGCAGCTTAGTTGCTGGCGGCGAGCAGTACTTC. This chain uses TRBV7-2 with TRBJ2-7; D not certain. This CDR3 comprises 13 residues. Trimming cost V 1 base and J 6 bases, with 10 bases left between them. Germline CDR1 reads SGHTA; CDR2 reads FQGNSA.

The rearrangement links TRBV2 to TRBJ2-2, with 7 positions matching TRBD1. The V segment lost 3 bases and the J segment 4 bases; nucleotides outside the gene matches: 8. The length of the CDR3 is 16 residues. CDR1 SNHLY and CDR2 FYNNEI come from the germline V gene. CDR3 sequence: CASSDDRVAVTGELFF. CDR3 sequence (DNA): TGTGCCAGCAGTGACGACAGGGTGGCGGTCACCGGGGAGCTGTTTTTT.

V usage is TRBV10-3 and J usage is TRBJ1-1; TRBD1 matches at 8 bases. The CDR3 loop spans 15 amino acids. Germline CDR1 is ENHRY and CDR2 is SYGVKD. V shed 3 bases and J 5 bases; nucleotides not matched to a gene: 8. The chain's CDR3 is CAISDFTGGGTEAFF. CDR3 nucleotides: TGTGCCATCAGTGACTTTACAGGGGGTGGGACTGAAGCTTTCTTT.

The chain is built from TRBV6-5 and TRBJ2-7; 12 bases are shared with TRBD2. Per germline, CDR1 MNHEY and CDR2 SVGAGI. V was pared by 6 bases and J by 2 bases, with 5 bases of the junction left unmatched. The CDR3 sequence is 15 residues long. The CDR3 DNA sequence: TGTGCCAGCAGGACTAGCGGGGGCCAAACCTACGAGCAGTACTTC. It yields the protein CASRTSGGQTYEQYF.

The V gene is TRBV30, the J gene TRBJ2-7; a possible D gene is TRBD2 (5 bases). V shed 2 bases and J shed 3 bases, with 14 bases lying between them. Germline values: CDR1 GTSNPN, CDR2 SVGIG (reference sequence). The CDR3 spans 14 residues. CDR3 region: CAWSPRGWGYEQYF. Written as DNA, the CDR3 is TGTGCCTGGAGTCCACGCGGGTGGGGCTACGAGCAGTACTTC.

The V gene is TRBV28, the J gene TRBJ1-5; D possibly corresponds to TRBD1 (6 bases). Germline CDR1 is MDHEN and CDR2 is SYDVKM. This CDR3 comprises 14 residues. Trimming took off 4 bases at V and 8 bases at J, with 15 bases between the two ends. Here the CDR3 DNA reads TGTGCCAGCAGTTCTGGACAGATTGGAAAGCCCCAGCATTTT. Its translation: CASSSGQIGKPQHF.

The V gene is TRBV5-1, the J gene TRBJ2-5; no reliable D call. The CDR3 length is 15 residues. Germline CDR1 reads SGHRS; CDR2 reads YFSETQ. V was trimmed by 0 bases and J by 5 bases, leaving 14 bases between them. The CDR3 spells CASSLGGEVRETQYF. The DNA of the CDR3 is TGCGCCAGCAGCTTGGGAGGTGAGGTTCGGGAGACCCAGTACTTC.

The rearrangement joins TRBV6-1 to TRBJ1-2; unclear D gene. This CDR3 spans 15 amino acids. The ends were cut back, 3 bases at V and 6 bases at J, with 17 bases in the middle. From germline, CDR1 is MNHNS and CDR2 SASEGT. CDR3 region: CASSDWAAARNGYTF. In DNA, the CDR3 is TGTGCCAGCAGTGATTGGGCAGCCGCCAGGAATGGCTACACCTTC.

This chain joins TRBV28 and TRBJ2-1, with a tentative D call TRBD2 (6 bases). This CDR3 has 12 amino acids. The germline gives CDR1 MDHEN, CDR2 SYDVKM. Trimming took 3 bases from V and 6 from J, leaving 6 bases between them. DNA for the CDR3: TGTGCCAGCAGTTTGGGGGGCAATGAGCAGTTCTTC. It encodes CASSLGGNEQFF.

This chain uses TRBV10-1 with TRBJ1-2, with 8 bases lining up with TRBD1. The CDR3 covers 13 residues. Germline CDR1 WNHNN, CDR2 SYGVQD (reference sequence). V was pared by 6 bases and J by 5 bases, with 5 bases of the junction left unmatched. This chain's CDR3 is CASSATGAYGYTF. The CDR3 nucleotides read TGCGCCAGCAGCGCGACAGGGGCTTATGGCTACACCTTC.

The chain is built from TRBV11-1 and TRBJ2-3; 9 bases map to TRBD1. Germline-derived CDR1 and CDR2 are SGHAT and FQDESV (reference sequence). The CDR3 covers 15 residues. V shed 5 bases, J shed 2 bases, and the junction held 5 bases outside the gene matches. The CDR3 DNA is TGTGCCAGCAGCCGCCGGGACAGGGTCACAGATACGCAGTATTTT. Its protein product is CASSRRDRVTDTQYF.

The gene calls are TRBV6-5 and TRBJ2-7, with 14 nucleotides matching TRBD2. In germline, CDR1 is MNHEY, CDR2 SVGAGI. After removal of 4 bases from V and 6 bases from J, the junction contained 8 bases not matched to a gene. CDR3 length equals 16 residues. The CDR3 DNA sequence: TGTGCCAGCAGTTCCGTCGGGACTAGCGGGGGACCCGAGCAGTACTTC. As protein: CASSSVGTSGGPEQYF.

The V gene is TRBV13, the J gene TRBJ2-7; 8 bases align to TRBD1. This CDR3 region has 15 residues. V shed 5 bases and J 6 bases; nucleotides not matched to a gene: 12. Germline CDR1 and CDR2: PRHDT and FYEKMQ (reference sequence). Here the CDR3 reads CASSEGGQGNVEQYF. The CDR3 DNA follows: TGTGCCAGCAGCGAGGGAGGACAGGGAAATGTCGAGCAGTACTTC.